The present entry profiles one T cell receptor delta chain with its context. Its antigen target is currently unknown. The TCRdb protein, from a much larger clone, departs from this DNA's translation at residue 13, likely by read error; the protein shown derives from the DNA. Vgamma9/Vdelta2+ and Vdelta2-negative gammadelta T cell populations were flow-sorted from peripheral blood mononuclear cells for bulk TCR repertoire analysis. The CDR3 starts with the cysteine, ends with the phenylalanine, and has 17 residues. Of the read, only the CDR3 DNA is kept; its 51 bases are in frame from base 1. CDR1 and CDR2, per the germline V gene, are GEAIGNYY and EKD. These data belong to a study of γδ T cells in repeated Plasmodium falciparum infection (dated by TCRdb to the early 2020s). Background on the whole study: The natural-infection arm enrolled Malian children exposed to intense seasonal malaria transmission and compared the Malian children with Australian children matched for age and gender. Samples from controlled-infection subjects were taken at baseline, just before selected infections, and 21 days after each infection. The study looked at how repeated Plasmodium falciparum infection shapes the human gammadelta T cell repertoire, using both natural infection in Mali and controlled human malaria infection. About five malaria-naive U.S. adults underwent four controlled human malaria infections by bites from P. falciparum NF54-infected Anopheles stephensi mosquitoes over about 630 days. Malian gammadelta TCR repertoires were analysed cross-sectionally during no-transmission periods and were analysed longitudinally across acute febrile malaria episodes. General conclusions and limits of the study: Vgamma9/Vdelta2+ TCR repertoires kept a highly stable polyclonal repertoire across time and infection, and many TCRgamma sequences overlapped between individuals. Analysis of inter-individual variability in gammadelta T cell responses was limited by the small size of the controlled-infection cohort. The Malian cohort was drawn from a small rural village made up mostly of one ethnic group, which limits generalizability. Repeated controlled infections appeared to drive waves of new clonotype selection in Vdelta2-negative, largely Vdelta1+, gammadelta TCR repertoires. Vdelta2-negative gammadelta TCR repertoires from Malian children appeared more clonally expanded, less diverse and less shared than those of Australian children.

Libraries were constructed by multiplex PCR. Sequenced on an Illumina MiSeq. Both TCR gamma (TRG) and TCR delta (TRD) chains were sequenced from each sorted gammadelta T cell sample. The authors processed their data as follows. The repertoire analyses drew on clonotype tree plots, the accumulated frequency of the top 20 clonotypes, and diversity index (DI) and D75 metrics. Public reads were reanalyzed in TCRdb with CATT, and rows carrying the same DNA were merged afterwards. TCRdb, not the authors, supplied the V and J calls. A total of around 52,000 delta-chain clones appear in this sample, approximately 1.7% of them only once. The ten largest clonotypes hold 15% of the sample.

Recombination linked TRDV2 to TRDJ1; TRDD3 is a possible D gene, resting on 5 matching bases. The sample comprised gamma-delta T cells from blood. The TCR sequence derives from a pool of human donors (malaria-infected and uninfected, not separated). The CDR3 loop reads CACDTAGVTSGTGKLIF. The DNA is as follows: TGTGCCTGTGACACCGCCGGGGTCACCTCGGGGACCGGTAAACTCATCTTT.